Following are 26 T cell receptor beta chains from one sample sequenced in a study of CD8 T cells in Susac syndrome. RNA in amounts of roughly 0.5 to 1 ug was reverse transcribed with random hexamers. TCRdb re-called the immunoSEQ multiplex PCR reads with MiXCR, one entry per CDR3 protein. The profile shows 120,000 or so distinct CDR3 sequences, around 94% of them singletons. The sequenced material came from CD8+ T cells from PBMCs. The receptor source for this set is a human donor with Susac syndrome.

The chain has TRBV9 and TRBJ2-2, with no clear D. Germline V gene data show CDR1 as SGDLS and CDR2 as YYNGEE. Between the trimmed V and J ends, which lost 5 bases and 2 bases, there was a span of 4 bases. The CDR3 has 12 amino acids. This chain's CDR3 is CASRANTGELFF. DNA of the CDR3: TGTGCCAGCAGGGCTAACACCGGGGAGCTGTTTTTT.

The CDR3 sequence is CSALLRTGNYGYTF. CDR3 bases: TGCAGCGCCCTCCTGCGGACAGGGAACTATGGCTACACCTTC. The chain couples TRBV29-1 to TRBJ1-2, with 8 bases identical to TRBD1. Germline CDR1 and CDR2: SQVTM and ANQGSEA. The length of the CDR3 is 14 residues. V lost 7 bases, J lost 2 bases, and 9 bases stayed unmatched.

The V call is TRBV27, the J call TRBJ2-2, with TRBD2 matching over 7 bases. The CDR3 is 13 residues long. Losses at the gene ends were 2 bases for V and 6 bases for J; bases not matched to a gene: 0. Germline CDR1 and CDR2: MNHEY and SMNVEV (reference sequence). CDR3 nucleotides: TGTGCCAGCAGTTTACGGGGGGCCGGGGAGCTGTTTTTT. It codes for CASSLRGAGELFF.

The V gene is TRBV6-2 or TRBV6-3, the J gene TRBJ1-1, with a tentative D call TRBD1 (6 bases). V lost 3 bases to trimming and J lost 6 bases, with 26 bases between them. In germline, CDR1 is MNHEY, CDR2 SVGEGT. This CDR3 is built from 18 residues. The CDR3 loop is CASSYCRLSRGAFSEAFF. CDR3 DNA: TGTGCCAGCAGTTATTGCCGATTAAGCCGGGGGGCTTTTTCTGAAGCTTTCTTT.

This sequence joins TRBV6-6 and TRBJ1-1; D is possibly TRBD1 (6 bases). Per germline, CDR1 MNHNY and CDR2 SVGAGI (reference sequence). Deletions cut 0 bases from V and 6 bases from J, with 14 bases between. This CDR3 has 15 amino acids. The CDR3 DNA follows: TGTGCCAGCAGTTACTCGACGGGGGCGGGTTCTGAAGCTTTCTTT. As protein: CASSYSTGAGSEAFF.

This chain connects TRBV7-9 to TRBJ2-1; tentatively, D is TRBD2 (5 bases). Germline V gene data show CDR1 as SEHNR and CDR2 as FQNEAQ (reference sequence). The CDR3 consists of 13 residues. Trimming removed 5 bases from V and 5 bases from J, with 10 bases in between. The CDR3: CASSPTSNNEQFF. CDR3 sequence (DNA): TGTGCCAGCAGCCCAACTAGTAACAATGAGCAGTTCTTC.

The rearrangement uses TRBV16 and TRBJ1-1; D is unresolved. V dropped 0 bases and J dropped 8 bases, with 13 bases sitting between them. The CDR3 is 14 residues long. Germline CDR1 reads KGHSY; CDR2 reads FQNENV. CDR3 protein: CASSQSGGVGEAFF. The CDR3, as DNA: TGTGCCAGCAGCCAATCGGGCGGGGTCGGGGAAGCTTTCTTT.

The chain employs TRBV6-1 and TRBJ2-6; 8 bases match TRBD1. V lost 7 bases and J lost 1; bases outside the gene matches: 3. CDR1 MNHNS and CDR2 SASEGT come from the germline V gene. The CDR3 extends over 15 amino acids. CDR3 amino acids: CASTGGASGANVLTF. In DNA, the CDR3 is TGTGCCAGCACAGGGGGCGCGTCTGGGGCCAACGTCCTGACTTTC.

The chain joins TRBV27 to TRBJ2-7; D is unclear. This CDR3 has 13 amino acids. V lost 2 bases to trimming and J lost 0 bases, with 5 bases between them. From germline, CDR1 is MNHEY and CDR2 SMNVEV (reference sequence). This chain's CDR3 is CASSLDFSYEQYF. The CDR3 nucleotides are TGTGCCAGCAGTTTAGACTTCTCCTACGAGCAGTACTTC.

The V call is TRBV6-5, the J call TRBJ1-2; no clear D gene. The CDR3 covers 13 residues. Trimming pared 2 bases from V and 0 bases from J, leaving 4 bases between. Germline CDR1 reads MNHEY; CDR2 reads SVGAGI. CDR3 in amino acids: CASSYEANYGYTF. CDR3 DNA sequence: TGTGCCAGCAGTTACGAGGCTAACTATGGCTACACCTTC.

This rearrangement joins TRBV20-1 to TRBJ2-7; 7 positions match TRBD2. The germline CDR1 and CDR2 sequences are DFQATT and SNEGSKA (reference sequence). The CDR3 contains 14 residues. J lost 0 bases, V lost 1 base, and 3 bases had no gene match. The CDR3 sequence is CSARVGGDSYEQYF. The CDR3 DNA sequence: TGCAGTGCTAGAGTTGGGGGGGACTCCTACGAGCAGTACTTC.

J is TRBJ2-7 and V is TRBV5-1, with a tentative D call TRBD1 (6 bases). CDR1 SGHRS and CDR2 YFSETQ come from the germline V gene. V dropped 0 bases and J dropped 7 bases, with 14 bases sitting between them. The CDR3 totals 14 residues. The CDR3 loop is CASSLVGAGGEQYF. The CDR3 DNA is TGCGCCAGCAGCTTGGTGGGGGCGGGCGGTGAGCAGTACTTC.

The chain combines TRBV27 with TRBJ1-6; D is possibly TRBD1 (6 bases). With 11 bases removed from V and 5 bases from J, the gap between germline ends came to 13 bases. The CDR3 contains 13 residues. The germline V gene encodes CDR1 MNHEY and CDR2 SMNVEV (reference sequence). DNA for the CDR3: TGTGCCTCGGGCAGGGGAAATAATTCACCCCTCCACTTT. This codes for CASGRGNNSPLHF.

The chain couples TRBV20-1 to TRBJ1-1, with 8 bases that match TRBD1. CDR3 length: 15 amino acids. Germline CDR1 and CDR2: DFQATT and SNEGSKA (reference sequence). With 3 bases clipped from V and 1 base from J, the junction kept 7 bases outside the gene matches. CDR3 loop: CSARDRAEENTEAFF. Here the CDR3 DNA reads TGCAGTGCTAGGGACAGGGCCGAAGAGAACACTGAAGCTTTCTTT.

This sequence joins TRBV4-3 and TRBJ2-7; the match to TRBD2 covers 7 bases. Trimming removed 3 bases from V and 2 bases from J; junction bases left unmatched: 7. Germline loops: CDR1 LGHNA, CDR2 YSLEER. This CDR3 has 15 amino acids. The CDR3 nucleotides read TGCGCCAGCAGCCAGGATAGCGGGTCCACCTACGAGCAGTACTTC. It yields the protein CASSQDSGSTYEQYF.

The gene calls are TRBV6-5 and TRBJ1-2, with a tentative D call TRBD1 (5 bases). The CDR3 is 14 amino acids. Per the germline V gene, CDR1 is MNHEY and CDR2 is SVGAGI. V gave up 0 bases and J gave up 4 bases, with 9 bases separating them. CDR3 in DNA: TGTGCCAGCAGTTACTCGGAGGGGCCCTATGGCTACACCTTC. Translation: CASSYSEGPYGYTF.

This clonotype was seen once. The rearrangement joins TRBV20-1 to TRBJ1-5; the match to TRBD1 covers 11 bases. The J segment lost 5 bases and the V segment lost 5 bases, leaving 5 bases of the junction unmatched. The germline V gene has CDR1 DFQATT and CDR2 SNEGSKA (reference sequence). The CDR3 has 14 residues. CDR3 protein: CSAGDRGDHQPQHF. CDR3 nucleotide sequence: TGCAGTGCTGGGGACAGGGGGGACCATCAGCCCCAGCATTTT.

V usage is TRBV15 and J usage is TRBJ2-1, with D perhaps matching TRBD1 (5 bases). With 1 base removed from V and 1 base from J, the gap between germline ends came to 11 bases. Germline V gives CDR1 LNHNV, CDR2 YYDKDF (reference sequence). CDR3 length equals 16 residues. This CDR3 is CATSRADDSSYNEQFF. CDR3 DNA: TGTGCCACCAGCAGAGCCGATGACAGTTCCTACAATGAGCAGTTCTTC.

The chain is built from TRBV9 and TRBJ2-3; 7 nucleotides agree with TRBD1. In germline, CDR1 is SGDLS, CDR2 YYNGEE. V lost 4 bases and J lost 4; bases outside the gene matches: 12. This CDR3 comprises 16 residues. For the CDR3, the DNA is TGTGCCAGCAGCCCCCGTGAGGGGGCAGGTGCAGATACGCAGTATTTT. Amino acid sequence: CASSPREGAGADTQYF. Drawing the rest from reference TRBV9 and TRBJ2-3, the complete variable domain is DSGVTQTPKHLITATGQRVTLRCSPRSGDLSVYWYQQSLDQGLQFLIQYYNGEERAKGNILERFSAQQFPDLHSELNLSSLELGDSALYFCASSPREGAGADTQYFGPGTRLTVL.

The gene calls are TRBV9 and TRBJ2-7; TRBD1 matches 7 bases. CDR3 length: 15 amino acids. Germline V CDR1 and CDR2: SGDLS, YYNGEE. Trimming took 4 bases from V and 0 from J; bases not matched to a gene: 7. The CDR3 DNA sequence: TGTGCCAGCAGCCCGACAGGGATGCCCTCCTACGAGCAGTACTTC. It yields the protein CASSPTGMPSYEQYF.

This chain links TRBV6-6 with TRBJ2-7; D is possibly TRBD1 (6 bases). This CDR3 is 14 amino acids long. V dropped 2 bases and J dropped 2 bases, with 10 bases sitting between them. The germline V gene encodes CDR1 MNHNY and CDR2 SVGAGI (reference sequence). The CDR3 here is CASSYGTLPYEQYF. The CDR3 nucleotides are TGTGCCAGCAGTTACGGGACACTTCCCTACGAGCAGTACTTC.

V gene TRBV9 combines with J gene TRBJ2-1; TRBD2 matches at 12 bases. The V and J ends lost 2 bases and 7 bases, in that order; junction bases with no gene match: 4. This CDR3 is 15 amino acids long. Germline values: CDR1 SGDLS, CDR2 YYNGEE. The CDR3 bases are TGTGCCAGCAGCGTTTCTAGCGGGAGGGGAAATGAGCAGTTCTTC. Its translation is CASSVSSGRGNEQFF.

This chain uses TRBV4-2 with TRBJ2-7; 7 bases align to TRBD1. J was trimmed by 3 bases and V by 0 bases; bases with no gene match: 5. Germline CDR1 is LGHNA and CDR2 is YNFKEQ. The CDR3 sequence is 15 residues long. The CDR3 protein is CASSQEQGLGYEQYF. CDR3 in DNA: TGTGCCAGCAGCCAAGAACAGGGGTTAGGCTACGAGCAGTACTTC.

The CDR3 is CASSKTPRADTEAFF. The DNA of the CDR3 is TGTGCCAGCAGTAAGACTCCCAGGGCTGACACTGAAGCTTTCTTT. The rearrangement uses TRBV6-5 and TRBJ1-1; tentatively, D is TRBD1 (5 bases). The V end was cut by 5 bases, the J end by 3 bases, with 16 bases between. The CDR3 consists of 15 residues. Germline V gives CDR1 MNHEY, CDR2 SVGAGI.

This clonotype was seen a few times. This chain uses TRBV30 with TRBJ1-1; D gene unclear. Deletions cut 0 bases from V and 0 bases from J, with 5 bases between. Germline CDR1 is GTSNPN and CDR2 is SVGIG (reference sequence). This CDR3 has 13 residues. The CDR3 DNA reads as TGTGCCTGGAGTGTATCTGTGAACACTGAAGCTTTCTTT. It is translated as CAWSVSVNTEAFF.

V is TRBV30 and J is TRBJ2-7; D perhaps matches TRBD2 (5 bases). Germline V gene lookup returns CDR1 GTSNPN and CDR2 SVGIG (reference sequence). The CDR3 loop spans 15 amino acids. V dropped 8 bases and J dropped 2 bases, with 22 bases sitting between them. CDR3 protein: CAGSLTTNVPYEQYF. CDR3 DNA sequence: TGTGCCGGATCCCTGACTACCAACGTGCCCTACGAGCAGTACTTC.